This is a list of T cell receptor beta chains from one sample in a study of cytomegalovirus exposure and HLA in healthy donors. Sequenced by immunoSEQ multiplex PCR; TCRdb stores in-frame clones only, minus some. The sample table sets out some 150,000 clones. The sequencing input was PBMCs. These receptors were collected from a young woman in good health and CMV-seronegative. The conserved cysteine and the conserved F or W are not part of the CDR3 here.

TRBV27	TRBJ1-2	ASSPRTGGYT
TRBV7-9	TRBJ1-1	ASSGTATEAF
TRBV10-1	TRBJ2-7	ASSEGLAGGYEQY
TRBV7-6	TRBJ2-1	ASSLAVLREYPDEQF
TRBV2	TRBJ2-1	ASARARSSGRAEQF
TRBV28	TRBJ1-1	ASSSPRDRGNTEAF
TRBV7-3	TRBJ1-2	ASSLGRSRGGNMSGYT
TRBV29-1	TRBJ1-1	SVDRGGFMNTEAF
TRBV19	TRBJ1-2	ASSSQTGNYGYT
TRBV7-2	TRBJ2-7	ASSFSGSVDEQY
TRBV23-1	TRBJ1-2	ASSRFEHCGDRLRAYGYT
TRBV29-1	TRBJ1-2	SVEGEYGYT
TRBV14	TRBJ1-5	ASSQETGQPQH
TRBV14	TRBJ2-1	ASSQGPVLGPYNEQF
TRBV25-1	TRBJ1-2	ASTPRTGANYGYT
TRBV29-1	TRBJ1-2	SVGLGGFGYT
TRBV2	TRBJ2-1	ASRLAGGTYNEQF
TRBV2	TRBJ1-2	ASSEALGAGPYGYT
TRBV7-8	TRBJ1-6	ASSLARGRGSPLH
TRBV9	TRBJ2-1	ASSTRLAGVYDNEQF
TRBV4-1	TRBJ2-5	ASSRGGQGRETQY
TRBV5-1	TRBJ2-1	ASSPRTGYNEQF
TRBV6-5	TRBJ2-7	ASSYSRSGTTYEQY
TRBV29-1	TRBJ1-4	SVEDGGEFGEKLF